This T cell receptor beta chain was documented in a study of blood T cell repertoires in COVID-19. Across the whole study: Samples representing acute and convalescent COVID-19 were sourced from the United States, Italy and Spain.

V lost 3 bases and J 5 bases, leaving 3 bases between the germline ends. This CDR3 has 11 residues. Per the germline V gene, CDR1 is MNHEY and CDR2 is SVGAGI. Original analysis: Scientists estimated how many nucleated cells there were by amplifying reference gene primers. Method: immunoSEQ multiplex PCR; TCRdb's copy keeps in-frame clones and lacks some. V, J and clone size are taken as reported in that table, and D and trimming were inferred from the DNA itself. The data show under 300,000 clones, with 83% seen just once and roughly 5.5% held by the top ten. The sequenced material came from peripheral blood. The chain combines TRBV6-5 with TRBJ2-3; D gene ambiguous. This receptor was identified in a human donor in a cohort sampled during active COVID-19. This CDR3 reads CASSYRDTQYF. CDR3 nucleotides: TGTGCCAGCAGTTATCGAGATACGCAGTATTTT.